One sample yielded the 14 T cell receptor beta chains listed below, sequenced in a study of T-cell reconstitution after alpha-beta-depleted transplantation in children. Unique molecular identifiers tagged the TCRbeta library. TCRdb independently ran MiXCR on the PCR reads; one entry per CDR3 protein. Here the sample spans hundreds of thousands of distinct CDR3 sequences, 10% to 15% being singletons. The source was PBMCs, mostly from graft donor cells, collected 360 days after TCRalphabeta/CD19-depleted stem cell transplant. The receptors derive from a male patient younger than 18 who had a stem cell transplant for acute myeloid leukemia, so the T cells may come from the graft donor.

This clonotype was observed at least ten times. This chain connects TRBV12-3 or TRBV12-4 to TRBJ2-1; 7 bases agree with TRBD2. CDR3 length equals 17 residues. Unmatched junction bases numbered 12, after V lost 6 bases and J lost 1 base. CDR3 bases: TGTGCCAGCAGGGCCTTTGGGCGGGAGCGATCCTACAATGAGCAGTTCTTC. It encodes CASRAFGRERSYNEQFF.

The sample holds many counts of this clonotype. This chain uses TRBV29-1 with TRBJ1-2; 7 positions match TRBD1. The germline V gene encodes CDR1 SQVTM and CDR2 ANQGSEA. J was trimmed by 8 bases and V by 1 base; bases with no gene match: 7. There are 13 residues in the CDR3. The CDR3 is CSVEGRQGEGYTF. The DNA of the CDR3 is TGCAGCGTTGAAGGCCGACAGGGAGAGGGCTACACCTTC.

The chain couples TRBV18 to TRBJ1-2; maybe TRBD1 (6 bases). V was cut by 0 bases and J by 7 bases, with 12 bases left in between. The germline V gene has CDR1 KGHSH and CDR2 LQKENI. CDR3 length: 14 amino acids. CDR3: CASSPPVGGGGYTF. The DNA of the CDR3 is TGTGCCAGCTCACCACCCGTTGGAGGGGGTGGCTACACCTTC. Drawing the rest from reference TRBV18 and TRBJ1-2, the complete variable domain is NAGVMQNPRHLVRRRGQEARLRCSPMKGHSHVYWYRQLPEEGLKFMVYLQKENIIDESGMPKERFSAEFPKEGPSILRIQQVVRGDSAAYFCASSPPVGGGGYTFGSGTRLTVV.

In this sample, this clonotype turned up many times. V is TRBV28 and J is TRBJ2-3; no definite D call. The CDR3 contains 16 residues. Germline V gene lookup returns CDR1 MDHEN and CDR2 SYDVKM. Trimming shortened V by 2 bases and J by 0 bases, and 12 bases separated the two germline ends. The CDR3 DNA reads TGTGCCAGCAGTTTAACGCCGTCAGAAAGCACAGATACGCAGTATTTT. The encoded protein is CASSLTPSESTDTQYF.

In this sample, this clonotype turned up a few times. J is TRBJ2-7 and V is TRBV28; 9 nucleotides align to TRBD2. V lost 6 bases to trimming and J lost 6 bases; unmatched junction nucleotides: 12. Germline V gives CDR1 MDHEN, CDR2 SYDVKM. The CDR3 length is 15 residues. The CDR3 nucleotides read TGTGCCAGCAGCGTAATAGCGGGAGCGTTGGGCGAGCAGTACTTC. Residues: CASSVIAGALGEQYF. Together with reference TRBV28 and TRBJ2-7, the CDR3 gives the full variable domain: DVKVTQSSRYLVKRTGEKVFLECVQDMDHENMFWYRQDPGLGLRLIYFSYDVKMKEKGDIPEGYSVSREKKERFSLILESASTNQTSMYLCASSVIAGALGEQYFGPGTRLTVT.

The rearrangement links TRBV19 to TRBJ1-1; no clear D. The germline V gene encodes CDR1 LNHDA and CDR2 SQIVND (reference sequence). There are 12 residues in the CDR3. Trimming left V 7 bases short and J 1 base short, with 7 bases between. The CDR3 loop is CASKVPNTEAFF. The CDR3 DNA is TGTGCCAGTAAAGTACCGAACACTGAAGCTTTCTTT.

The chain links TRBV23-1 to TRBJ2-2; maybe TRBD1 (5 bases). TRBV23-1 is annotated as an ORF whose role is uncertain. There are 14 residues in the CDR3. Trimming removed 7 bases at V and 2 bases at J, with 11 bases between. The CDR3 loop is CASIQARNTGELFF. CDR3 DNA: TGCGCCAGCATACAGGCGAGAAACACCGGGGAGCTGTTTTTT.

J is TRBJ2-2 and V is TRBV15; D ambiguous. The germline CDR1 and CDR2 sequences are LNHNV and YYDKDF (reference sequence). The CDR3 runs 14 residues. The ends were cut back, 0 bases at V and 0 bases at J, with 2 bases in the middle. Here the CDR3 DNA reads TGTGCCACCAGCAGAGACCCGAACACCGGGGAGCTGTTTTTT. This sequence encodes CATSRDPNTGELFF.

This clonotype was seen only a few times. The chain uses TRBV24-1 and TRBJ2-6; D possibly corresponds to TRBD1 (5 bases). Trimming removed 1 base at V and 4 bases at J, with 10 bases between. The germline V gene has CDR1 KGHDR and CDR2 SFDVKD. CDR3 length equals 16 residues. CDR3 sequence (DNA): TGTGCCACCAGTGATTTCAGGGTCTCCGGGGCCAACGTCCTGACTTTC. The encoded protein is CATSDFRVSGANVLTF.

This clonotype was detected many times. An end of the junction differs from the germline gene, which may be a read error. V is TRBV5-1 and J is TRBJ2-1, with 7 bases that match TRBD2. This CDR3 is built from 13 residues. Germline V CDR1 and CDR2: SGHRS, YFSETQ. DNA for the CDR3: TGTGCCAGCAGTTTCGGGGGGTACAATGAGCAGTTCTTC. Translated: CASSFGGYNEQFF.

This clonotype was counted at least ten times. J is TRBJ2-3 and V is TRBV20-1, with a possible D match to TRBD1 (6 bases). Between the trimmed V and J ends, which lost 6 bases and 1 base, there was a span of 14 bases. Germline lookup yields CDR1 DFQATT and CDR2 SNEGSKA (reference sequence). This CDR3 is built from 14 residues. The CDR3 region has the DNA TGCAGTGCCATACCGGACAGTCGCACAGATACGCAGTATTTT. It is translated as CSAIPDSRTDTQYF.

Ten or more counts support this clonotype. This chain links TRBV7-8 with TRBJ1-2, with TRBD1 matching over 8 bases. Germline CDR1 reads SGHVS; CDR2 reads FQNEAQ. V dropped 1 base and J dropped 2; count of bases not matched to a gene: 6. This CDR3 has 16 amino acids. The CDR3 DNA sequence: TGTGCCAGCAGCTTAGACCGGGGACAGGACAACTATGGCTACACCTTC. Translating it yields CASSLDRGQDNYGYTF.

This clonotype occurred a few times. The CDR3 nucleotides read TGTGCCAGCAGCCACACTAGCGTTATTTACTACGAGCAGTACTTC. Translation: CASSHTSVIYYEQYF. V and J are TRBV27 and TRBJ2-7; 7 bases align to TRBD2. V was clipped by 6 bases and J by 3 bases; unmatched bases: 11. The CDR3 length is 15 residues. CDR1 is MNHEY and CDR2 is SMNVEV in the germline V gene (reference sequence).

In this sample, this clonotype turned up many times. The V call is TRBV7-3, the J call TRBJ2-7, with 7 bases matching TRBD2. The trim removed 2 bases at V and 5 bases at J, leaving 6 bases unmatched. The CDR3 has 14 amino acids. In germline, CDR1 is SGHTA, CDR2 FQGTGA. The CDR3 nucleotides are TGTGCCAGCAGCTTAGGCGGGGGAAAGAACGAGCAGTACTTC. It translates to CASSLGGGKNEQYF.